The 25 T cell receptor beta chains below come from one sample, sequenced in a study of T cell repertoires in cytomegalovirus infection (dated by TCRdb to between 2018 and 2020). The instrument was an Illumina HiSeq 1500. The public reads were quality trimmed at Q25 with fastp and then assembled into clones with MiXCR by TCRdb, keeping productive beta chains. Identical CDR3 proteins give one entry, which carries the most common genes and DNA. A total of over 90,000 distinct CDR3 sequences appear in this sample, about 15% of them only once. The ten largest account for 8% of the sample. Specimen: PBMCs. Source of these receptors: a human donor in good health (CMV status not recorded). Some clones in this sample may be carry-over from other donors' samples.

The chain employs TRBV2 and TRBJ2-5, with 8 bases matching TRBD1. The germline V gene encodes CDR1 SNHLY and CDR2 FYNNEI. The CDR3 runs 18 residues. V trimming: 1 base; J trimming: 3 bases; junction bases outside the gene matches: 13. CDR3 sequence: CASSEGVVGTGHKETQYF. CDR3 in DNA: TGTGCCAGCAGTGAAGGTGTGGTTGGGACAGGACATAAAGAGACCCAGTACTTC.

There are a few counts of this clonotype. This chain joins TRBV28 and TRBJ2-7; D uncertain. This CDR3 has 16 residues. Trimming shortened V by 8 bases and J by 4 bases, and 24 bases separated the two germline ends. Germline CDR1 and CDR2: MDHEN and SYDVKM. CDR3 sequence (DNA): TGTGCCAGCCCCCCGCGAGGCCAAATCGGGTCTTACGAGCAGTACTTC. Translating it yields CASPPRGQIGSYEQYF.

This clonotype was recorded a few times. The chain employs TRBV7-3 and TRBJ1-1; the D is unclear. Trimming took off 3 bases at V and 1 base at J, with 6 bases between the two ends. Germline values: CDR1 SGHTA, CDR2 FQGTGA. The CDR3 is made up of 13 amino acids. The CDR3 spells CASSLVKNTEAFF. In DNA form, the CDR3 reads TGTGCCAGCAGCTTGGTCAAGAACACTGAAGCTTTCTTT.

This clonotype was observed a few times. The chain links TRBV6-2 or TRBV6-3 to TRBJ2-2; D is unresolved. Germline V CDR1 and CDR2: MNHEY, SVGEGT. Trimming shortened V by 5 bases and J by 0 bases, and 10 bases separated the two germline ends. This CDR3 contains 15 residues. CDR3 sequence (DNA): TGTGCCAGCAGTAGAGGCGGAACGAACACCGGGGAGCTGTTTTTT. Its translation: CASSRGGTNTGELFF.

In regard to this clonotype: Relative to the germline gene, one junction end is altered; a read error may explain this. This chain joins TRBV7-2 and TRBJ2-2, with a weak D call TRBD1 (6 bases). The CDR3 contains 16 residues. CDR1 is SGHTA, CDR2 FQGNSA, per germline. The CDR3 bases are TGTGCCAGCAGCTTTCAAGGGGGTACGAACACCGGGGATCTGTTTTTT. Its protein product is CASSFQGGTNTGDLFF.

This clonotype was detected only a few times. This chain connects TRBV11-2 to TRBJ1-3; 7 bases align to TRBD1. This CDR3 comprises 15 residues. Trimming took 3 bases from V and 0 from J; bases not matched to a gene: 2. Per the germline V gene, CDR1 is SGHAT and CDR2 is FQNNGV. The CDR3 nucleotides are TGTGCCAGCAGCTTTTACAGGGGCTCTGGAAACACCATATATTTT. It encodes CASSFYRGSGNTIYF.

This clonotype has only a few counts. The rearrangement links TRBV29-1 to TRBJ1-2, with D uncertain. The length of the CDR3 is 12 residues. The ends were cut back, 4 bases at V and 3 bases at J, with 9 bases in the middle. The germline gives CDR1 SQVTM, CDR2 ANQGSEA. The CDR3 nucleotides are TGCAGCGTTGCCAGCGGGGACTATGGCTACACCTTC. Its protein product is CSVASGDYGYTF. Drawing the rest from reference TRBV29-1 and TRBJ1-2, the complete variable domain is SAVISQKPSRDICQRGTSLTIQCQVDSQVTMMFWYRQQPGQSLTLIATANQGSEATYESGFVIDKFPISRPNLTFSTLTVSNMSPEDSSIYLCSVASGDYGYTFGSGTRLTVV.

This clonotype was recorded at least ten times. The chain is built from TRBV28 and TRBJ1-5; D is unresolved. This CDR3 is 16 amino acids long. Looked up from germline, CDR1 is MDHEN and CDR2 is SYDVKM. Trimming stripped 5 bases from V and 4 bases from J, with 18 bases between. The CDR3 loop reads CASSESRPGPNQPQHF. The CDR3 nucleotides read TGTGCCAGCAGTGAATCCCGTCCCGGCCCGAATCAGCCCCAGCATTTT.

This clonotype was detected many times. The chain couples TRBV7-6 to TRBJ2-3, with 7 bases that match TRBD1. CDR3 length equals 15 residues. Germline values: CDR1 SGHVS, CDR2 FNYEAQ. V shed 1 base and J 5 bases; nucleotides not matched to a gene: 6. The CDR3 here is CASSLVGTAKDTQYF. The DNA of the CDR3 is TGTGCCAGCAGCTTAGTCGGGACAGCGAAAGATACGCAGTATTTT.

J is TRBJ2-1 and V is TRBV11-1, with 8 bases fitting TRBD2. The CDR3 runs to 14 residues. V gave up 3 bases and J gave up 8 bases; unmatched junction bases: 6. The V gene's germline CDR1 is SGHAT and CDR2 FQDESV (reference sequence). The CDR3 protein is CASSFRGGLDEQFF. The CDR3 DNA reads TGTGCCAGCAGCTTCCGGGGGGGGTTAGATGAGCAGTTCTTC.

This chain links TRBV7-6 with TRBJ2-1; weak D call: TRBD2 (6 bases). Trimming cost V 6 bases and J 4 bases, with 16 bases left between them. This CDR3 has 15 residues. The germline gives CDR1 SGHVS, CDR2 FNYEAQ. The CDR3 coding sequence is TGTGCCAGCAGTTCGGGGGTCCGAGGGTACAATGAGCAGTTCTTC. Protein: CASSSGVRGYNEQFF.

The rearrangement joins TRBV6-2 or TRBV6-3 to TRBJ2-2, with 12 bases identical to TRBD1. The CDR3 runs 17 residues. Germline V gives CDR1 MNHEY, CDR2 SVGEGT. J gave up 3 bases and V 6 bases, and 8 bases lay outside the gene matches. The CDR3 is CASRRDRGLIDTGELFF. In DNA form, the CDR3 reads TGTGCCAGCAGACGGGACAGGGGGCTGATCGACACCGGGGAGCTGTTTTTT.

CDR3 sequence: CASSFQWDQPQHF. CDR3 DNA: TGTGCCAGCAGCTTTCAATGGGATCAGCCCCAGCATTTT. The rearrangement uses TRBV7-8 and TRBJ1-5; D remains unclear. Germline CDR1 is SGHVS and CDR2 is FQNEAQ. Between the trimmed V and J ends, which lost 3 bases and 5 bases, there was a span of 8 bases. CDR3 length: 13 amino acids.

This clonotype came up many times. The V gene is TRBV7-2, the J gene TRBJ2-7; TRBD2 matches 12 bases. V gave up 9 bases and J gave up 2 bases; unmatched junction bases: 8. Germline-derived CDR1 and CDR2 are SGHTA and FQGNSA. The CDR3 extends over 15 amino acids. In DNA, the CDR3 is TGTGCCAGTACACTAGCGGGGGGTGCCCCCTACGAGCAGTACTTC. This codes for CASTLAGGAPYEQYF.

This clonotype was counted many times. This chain links TRBV11-2 with TRBJ2-1; tentatively, D is TRBD1 (5 bases). The V gene's germline CDR1 is SGHAT and CDR2 FQNNGV. CDR3 length: 14 residues. The V end was cut by 2 bases, the J end by 4 bases, with 9 bases between. CDR3 sequence (DNA): TGTGCCAGCAGCTTAAGGGGCGAGTACAATGAGCAGTTCTTC. Protein: CASSLRGEYNEQFF.

CDR3 amino acids: CASSLKNDAGYTF. As DNA, the CDR3 is TGCGCCAGCAGCTTGAAGAATGACGCCGGCTACACCTTC. The V gene is TRBV5-1, the J gene TRBJ1-2; the D is unclear. Germline CDR1 and CDR2: SGHRS and YFSETQ. Trimming shortened V by 1 base and J by 8 bases, and 12 bases separated the two germline ends. The CDR3 has 13 residues.

V usage is TRBV18 and J usage is TRBJ2-7; D unresolved. CDR1 and CDR2 (germline): KGHSH, LQKENI. CDR3 length: 13 amino acids. With 3 bases removed from V and 3 bases from J, the gap between germline ends came to 9 bases. CDR3 sequence reads: CASSPVMGYEQYF. The CDR3 DNA follows: TGTGCCAGCTCACCCGTGATGGGCTACGAGCAGTACTTC.

Only a few counts were recorded for this clonotype. The CDR3 spells CASSLPPRAEQDLLKWQGYTF. Written as DNA, the CDR3 is TGTGCCAGCAGTTTACCACCTCGGGCCGAACAGGACCTATTAAAGTGGCAGGGCTACACCTTC. The rearrangement links TRBV28 to TRBJ1-2; TRBD1 might be the D (5 bases). Per the germline V gene, CDR1 is MDHEN and CDR2 is SYDVKM. The length of the CDR3 is 21 residues. Trimming took 2 bases from V and 8 from J, leaving 36 bases between them.

The chain carries TRBV25-1 and TRBJ1-2, with 8 bases that match TRBD1. Germline V gene lookup returns CDR1 MGHDK and CDR2 SYGVNS. V lost 7 bases to trimming and J lost 3 bases; unmatched junction nucleotides: 10. The CDR3 totals 15 residues. In nucleotides, the CDR3 is TGTGCCAGCATGGACAGGGCATCGGGCGACTATGGCTACACCTTC. Translating gives CASMDRASGDYGYTF.

This clonotype was counted a few times. This chain links TRBV19 with TRBJ1-5; D call uncertain. This CDR3 region has 17 residues. The ends were cut back, 4 bases at V and 3 bases at J, with 19 bases in the middle. The germline V gene has CDR1 LNHDA and CDR2 SQIVND (reference sequence). The CDR3 is CASSRVFVSVDNQPQHF. CDR3 nucleotides: TGTGCCAGTAGTAGGGTTTTTGTGTCAGTGGACAATCAGCCCCAGCATTTT.

This clonotype was recorded at least ten times. The CDR3 sequence: CASSHQETQYF. The CDR3 DNA reads TGTGCCAGCAGCCACCAAGAGACCCAGTACTTC. V and J are TRBV7-2 and TRBJ2-5; D is undetermined. V was shortened by 5 bases and J by 0 bases, with 1 base between the two germline ends. Germline CDR1 reads SGHTA; CDR2 reads FQGNSA. This CDR3 has 11 amino acids.

The chain uses TRBV4-2 and TRBJ1-2, with a possible D match to TRBD1 (6 bases). Germline values: CDR1 LGHNA, CDR2 YNFKEQ. Trimming pared 3 bases from V and 0 bases from J, leaving 11 bases between. The CDR3 has 15 amino acids. The CDR3 bases are TGTGCCAGCAGCCAGGAGGGGGTGACTAACTATGGCTACACCTTC. Residues: CASSQEGVTNYGYTF.

This clonotype was seen ten or more times. CDR3 in amino acids: CASSPFGRQIINTGELFF. The CDR3 nucleotides are TGCGCCAGCAGCCCATTTGGCAGACAGATTATCAACACCGGGGAGCTGTTTTTT. V usage is TRBV4-1 and J usage is TRBJ2-2; D possibly corresponds to TRBD1 (5 bases). This CDR3 has 18 residues. V shed 4 bases and J shed 2 bases, with 20 bases lying between them. From germline, CDR1 is MGHRA and CDR2 YSYEKL.

This clonotype has a handful of counts. The rearrangement uses TRBV6-5 and TRBJ1-5, with a possible D match to TRBD1 (6 bases). Germline V gene lookup returns CDR1 MNHEY and CDR2 SVGAGI. This CDR3 comprises 15 residues. V gave up 6 bases and J gave up 3 bases, with 15 bases separating them. The CDR3 DNA reads as TGTGCCAGCAGCCGCCTACAGGGTGCCAATCAGCCCCAGCATTTT. It yields the protein CASSRLQGANQPQHF.

Details on this clonotype: A single base separates this from a much larger clone, so it may be a read error. This rearrangement joins TRBV6-2 or TRBV6-3 to TRBJ2-3, with 9 bases fitting TRBD2. The CDR3 runs 16 residues. From germline, CDR1 is MNHEY and CDR2 SVGEGT. Written as DNA, the CDR3 is TGTGCCAGCAGTTACTCGGCTAGCGGGGTTTCGGATACGCATTATTTT. Encoded protein: CASSYSASGVSDTHYF.